These 9 T cell receptor beta chains came from one sample sequenced in a study of T cell changes during pregnancy in multiple sclerosis. Assay: immunoSEQ multiplex PCR; the TCRdb copy retains only in-frame clones and omits some. Of tens of thousands of clones in the sample, around 92% were seen once. This sample comprised peripheral blood, obtained in the third trimester of pregnancy. These receptors all come from a female donor in good health, enrolled as a control in a pregnancy study.

V usage is TRBV19 and J usage is TRBJ1-1; D gene unclear. The CDR3 spans 15 residues. V lost 7 bases and J 2 bases, leaving 17 bases between the germline ends. CDR1 LNHDA and CDR2 SQIVND come from the germline V gene (reference sequence). As DNA, the CDR3 is TGTGCCAGTAACAGAATCCAGTACGGTAACACTGAAGCTTTCTTT. As protein: CASNRIQYGNTEAFF.

V usage is TRBV19 and J usage is TRBJ1-1; D is ambiguous. CDR3 length equals 13 residues. The V gene lost 6 bases and the J gene lost 0 bases, with 8 bases spanning the gap. Looked up from germline, CDR1 is LNHDA and CDR2 is SQIVND (reference sequence). CDR3 region: CASRSELNTEAFF. CDR3 bases: TGTGCCAGTAGATCCGAGCTGAACACTGAAGCTTTCTTT. The full variable domain, in which reference TRBV19 and TRBJ1-1 provide the parts outside the CDR3, is DGGITQSPKYLFRKEGQNVTLSCEQNLNHDAMYWYRQDPGQGLRLIYYSQIVNDFQKGDIAEGYSVSREKKESFPLTVTSAQKNPTAFYLCASRSELNTEAFFGQGTRLTVV.

The chain recombines TRBV9 with TRBJ2-5; maybe TRBD1 (6 bases). CDR1 is SGDLS, CDR2 YYNGEE, per germline. The CDR3 length is 14 residues. V dropped 0 bases and J dropped 2 bases, with 8 bases sitting between them. Written as DNA, the CDR3 is TGTGCCAGCAGCGTAGGGACAGTACAAGAGACCCAGTACTTC. Translating gives CASSVGTVQETQYF.

This sequence joins TRBV27 and TRBJ1-2, with 8 bases fitting TRBD1. CDR3 length: 13 amino acids. Looked up from germline, CDR1 is MNHEY and CDR2 is SMNVEV (reference sequence). The V and J ends lost 2 bases and 8 bases, in that order; junction bases with no gene match: 4. The CDR3, as DNA: TGTGCCAGCAGTTTACGGGCAGGGGGCGGCTACACCTTC. This codes for CASSLRAGGGYTF.

V is TRBV30 and J is TRBJ1-2; tentatively, D is TRBD1 (6 bases). Germline CDR1 and CDR2: GTSNPN and SVGIG (reference sequence). This CDR3 is 15 amino acids long. V lost 3 bases and J lost 3, with 17 bases in between. The CDR3 sequence: CAWSHRGGSDYGYTF. In nucleotides, the CDR3 is TGTGCCTGGAGCCATAGAGGGGGTAGTGACTATGGCTACACCTTC. The full variable domain, with the rest looked up from reference TRBV30 and TRBJ1-2, is SQTIHQWPATLVQPVGSPLSLECTVEGTSNPNLYWYRQAAGRGLQLLFYSVGIGQISSEVPQNLSASRPQDRQFILSSKKLLLSDSGFYLCAWSHRGGSDYGYTFGSGTRLTVV.

The chain employs TRBV28 and TRBJ1-6; D unresolved. Germline CDR1 and CDR2: MDHEN and SYDVKM. With 0 bases removed from V and 7 bases from J, the gap between germline ends came to 13 bases. This CDR3 spans 16 amino acids. CDR3: CASSLWGGGLNSPLHF. CDR3 coding DNA: TGTGCCAGCAGTTTATGGGGCGGAGGATTGAATTCACCCCTCCACTTT.

The chain couples TRBV7-6 to TRBJ2-2, with TRBD2 matching 7 bases. Germline assignment: CDR1 SGHVS and CDR2 FNYEAQ. V gave up 5 bases and J gave up 1 base; unmatched junction bases: 10. This CDR3 region has 17 residues. In nucleotides, the CDR3 is TGTGCCAGCAGCGTCACTTATCTAGCGGAGAACACCGGGGAGCTGTTTTTT. It encodes CASSVTYLAENTGELFF.

This clone appeared a single time. The CDR3 DNA follows: TGTGCCAGCAGCGCCGACGAGGGGGGCGGGGGGCGTCAGCAGTTCTTC. It is translated as CASSADEGGGGRQQFF. This chain joins TRBV9 and TRBJ2-1, with TRBD2 matching over 8 bases. This CDR3 has 16 amino acids. Germline assignment: CDR1 SGDLS and CDR2 YYNGEE. V trimming: 3 bases; J trimming: 11 bases; junction bases outside the gene matches: 16.

This clone was seen only once. The chain has TRBV2 and TRBJ2-6; 10 nucleotides match TRBD1. CDR1 is SNHLY, CDR2 FYNNEI, per germline. There are 17 residues in the CDR3. After removal of 6 bases from V and 0 bases from J, the junction contained 5 bases not matched to a gene. The CDR3 reads CASSLTGGASGANVLTF. The CDR3 DNA sequence: TGTGCCAGCAGCCTGACAGGGGGCGCCTCTGGGGCCAACGTCCTGACTTTC.